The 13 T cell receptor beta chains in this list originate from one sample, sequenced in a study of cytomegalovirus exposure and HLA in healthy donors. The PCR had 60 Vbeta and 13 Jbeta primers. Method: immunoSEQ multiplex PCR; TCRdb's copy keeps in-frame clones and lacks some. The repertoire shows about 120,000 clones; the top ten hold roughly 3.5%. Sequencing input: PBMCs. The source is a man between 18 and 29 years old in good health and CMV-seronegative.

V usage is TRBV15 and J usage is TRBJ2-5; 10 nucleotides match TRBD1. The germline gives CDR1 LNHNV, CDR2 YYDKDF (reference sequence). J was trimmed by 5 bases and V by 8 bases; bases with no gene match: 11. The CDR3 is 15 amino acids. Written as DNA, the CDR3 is TGTGCCACCGCGAGATGGGACAGGGGAAGGGAGACCCAGTACTTC. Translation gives CATARWDRGRETQYF.

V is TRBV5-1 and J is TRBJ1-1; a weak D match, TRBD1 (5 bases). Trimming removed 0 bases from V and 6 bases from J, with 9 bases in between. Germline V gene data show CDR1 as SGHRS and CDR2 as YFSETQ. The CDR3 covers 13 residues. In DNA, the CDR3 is TGCGCCAGCAGCTTGGGGGACTCTTCTGAAGCTTTCTTT. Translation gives CASSLGDSSEAFF. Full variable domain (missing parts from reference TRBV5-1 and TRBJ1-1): KAGVTQTPRYLIKTRGQQVTLSCSPISGHRSVSWYQQTPGQGLQFLFEYFSETQRNKGNFPGRFSGRQFSNSRSEMNVSTLELGDSALYLCASSLGDSSEAFFGQGTRLTVV.

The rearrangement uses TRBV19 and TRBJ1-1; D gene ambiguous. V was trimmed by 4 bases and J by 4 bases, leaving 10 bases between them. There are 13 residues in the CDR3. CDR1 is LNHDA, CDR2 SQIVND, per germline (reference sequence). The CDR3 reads CASSNVRGTEAFF. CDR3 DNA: TGTGCCAGTAGTAACGTCCGAGGCACTGAAGCTTTCTTT.

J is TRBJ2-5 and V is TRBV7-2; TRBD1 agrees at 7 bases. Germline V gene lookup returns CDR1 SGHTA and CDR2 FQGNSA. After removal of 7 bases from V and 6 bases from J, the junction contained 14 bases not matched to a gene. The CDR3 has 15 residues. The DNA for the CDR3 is TGTGCCAGCACCAAAGAGACAGGGACAGTGAAGACCCAGTACTTC. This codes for CASTKETGTVKTQYF.

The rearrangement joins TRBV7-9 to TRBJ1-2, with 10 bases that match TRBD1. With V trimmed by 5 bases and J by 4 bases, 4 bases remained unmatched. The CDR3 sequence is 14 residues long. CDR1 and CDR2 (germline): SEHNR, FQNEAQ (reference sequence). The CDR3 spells CASSLDRGGYGYTF. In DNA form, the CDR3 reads TGTGCCAGCAGCCTGGACAGGGGGGGCTATGGCTACACCTTC.

This CDR3 reads CASGILAGYEQFF. CDR3 coding DNA: TGTGCCAGCGGCATCCTAGCGGGCTATGAGCAGTTCTTC. V and J are TRBV7-9 and TRBJ2-1; 8 bases are a match to TRBD2. With 8 bases clipped from V and 8 bases from J, the junction kept 8 bases outside the gene matches. CDR3 length equals 13 residues. The V gene's germline CDR1 is SEHNR and CDR2 FQNEAQ (reference sequence).

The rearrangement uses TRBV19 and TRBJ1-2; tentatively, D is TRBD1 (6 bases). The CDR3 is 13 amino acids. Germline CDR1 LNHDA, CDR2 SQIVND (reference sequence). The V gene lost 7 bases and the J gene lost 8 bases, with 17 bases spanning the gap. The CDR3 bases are TGTGCCAGTACCCGGGACATAGGGAAAGGCTACACCTTC. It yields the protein CASTRDIGKGYTF. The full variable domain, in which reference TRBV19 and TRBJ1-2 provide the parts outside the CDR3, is DGGITQSPKYLFRKEGQNVTLSCEQNLNHDAMYWYRQDPGQGLRLIYYSQIVNDFQKGDIAEGYSVSREKKESFPLTVTSAQKNPTAFYLCASTRDIGKGYTFGSGTRLTVV.

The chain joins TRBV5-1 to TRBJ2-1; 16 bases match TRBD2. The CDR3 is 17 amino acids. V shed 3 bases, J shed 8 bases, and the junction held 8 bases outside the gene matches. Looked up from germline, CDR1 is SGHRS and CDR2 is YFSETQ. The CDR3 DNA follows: TGCGCCAGCAGCTCGGGACTAGCGGGAGGGCAAGGGGATGAGCAGTTCTTC. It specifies CASSSGLAGGQGDEQFF. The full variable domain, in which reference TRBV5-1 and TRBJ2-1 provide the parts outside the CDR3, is KAGVTQTPRYLIKTRGQQVTLSCSPISGHRSVSWYQQTPGQGLQFLFEYFSETQRNKGNFPGRFSGRQFSNSRSEMNVSTLELGDSALYLCASSSGLAGGQGDEQFFGPGTRLTVL.

The CDR3 bases are TGTGCCAGCAGCCGGGGGGGAGGGGCTGAAGCTTTCTTT. It translates to CASSRGGGAEAFF. V gene TRBV6-5 combines with J gene TRBJ1-1, with TRBD1 as a possible D gene (5 bases). CDR3 size: 13 residues. Trimming stripped 6 bases from V and 6 bases from J, with 14 bases between. The germline V gene encodes CDR1 MNHEY and CDR2 SVGAGI.

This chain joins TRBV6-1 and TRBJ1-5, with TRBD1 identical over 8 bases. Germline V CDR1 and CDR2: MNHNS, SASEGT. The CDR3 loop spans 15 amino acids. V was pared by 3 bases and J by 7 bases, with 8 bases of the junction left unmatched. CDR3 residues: CASSESDRAAQPQHF. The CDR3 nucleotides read TGTGCCAGCAGTGAGTCGGACAGGGCTGCACAGCCCCAGCATTTT.

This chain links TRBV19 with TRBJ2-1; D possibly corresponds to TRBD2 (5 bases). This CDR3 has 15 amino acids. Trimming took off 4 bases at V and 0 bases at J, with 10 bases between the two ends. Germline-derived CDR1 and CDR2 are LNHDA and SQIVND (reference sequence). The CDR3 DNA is TGTGCCAGTAGTACGGGGTTGGTCTCCTACAATGAGCAGTTCTTC. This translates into CASSTGLVSYNEQFF.

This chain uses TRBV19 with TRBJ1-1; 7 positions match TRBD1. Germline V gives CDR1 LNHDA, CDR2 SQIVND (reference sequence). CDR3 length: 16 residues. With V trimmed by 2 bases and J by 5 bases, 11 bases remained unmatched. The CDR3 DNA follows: TGTGCCAGTAGTATACAGAAGGGGGCGGTGAGGACTGAAGCTTTCTTT. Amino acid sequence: CASSIQKGAVRTEAFF.

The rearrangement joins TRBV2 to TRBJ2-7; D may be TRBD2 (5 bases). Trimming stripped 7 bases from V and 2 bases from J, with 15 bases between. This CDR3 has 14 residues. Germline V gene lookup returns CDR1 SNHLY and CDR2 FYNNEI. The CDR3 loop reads CASTYEGFTYEQYF. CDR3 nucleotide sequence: TGTGCCAGCACCTACGAGGGATTTACCTACGAGCAGTACTTC.